This TCR beta chain derives from a study of regulatory T cells in long-lasting Graves disease. Whole-study context: To qualify as persistent, Graves' disease required over 5 years of antithyroid drugs with positive TSH receptor antibodies. Study-level points and caveats: New patients shared about 910 public clonotypes, and persistent patients shared more, with approximately 2,500. Persistent cases favored TRBV28, TRBJ1-2 and TRBJ2-5.

Indicated time point: persistent/refractory GD, antithyroid drugs over 5 years with positive TRAb. PBMC RNA was the source of the TCR library. From each patient, 8 to 10 milliliters of peripheral blood was drawn and collected into an EDTA anticoagulant tube. Arm-PCR of CDR3 regions with iRepertoire HTBI primers generated TCR beta libraries. One entry per CDR3 protein, called by TCRdb with MiXCR from the multiplex PCR reads. The sample shows approximately 690,000 distinct CDR3 sequences, around 30% of them seen only once. Germline loops: CDR1 SEHNR, CDR2 FQNEAQ (reference sequence). CDR3 length equals 17 residues. V shed 1 base, J shed 5 bases, and the junction held 10 bases outside the gene matches. This clonotype turned up a few times. Its antigen is still unknown.

The specimen was peripheral blood mononuclear cells (PBMCs), collected when the disease was refractory, from a patient treated with antithyroid drugs. This TCR was recovered from a female donor with Graves disease. The J gene is TRBJ1-4, the V gene TRBV7-9; 7 bases fit TRBD1. The CDR3 sequence is CASSLGVSGTANEKLFF. As DNA, the CDR3 is TGTGCCAGCAGCTTAGGAGTGAGCGGGACAGCGAATGAAAAACTGTTTTTT.